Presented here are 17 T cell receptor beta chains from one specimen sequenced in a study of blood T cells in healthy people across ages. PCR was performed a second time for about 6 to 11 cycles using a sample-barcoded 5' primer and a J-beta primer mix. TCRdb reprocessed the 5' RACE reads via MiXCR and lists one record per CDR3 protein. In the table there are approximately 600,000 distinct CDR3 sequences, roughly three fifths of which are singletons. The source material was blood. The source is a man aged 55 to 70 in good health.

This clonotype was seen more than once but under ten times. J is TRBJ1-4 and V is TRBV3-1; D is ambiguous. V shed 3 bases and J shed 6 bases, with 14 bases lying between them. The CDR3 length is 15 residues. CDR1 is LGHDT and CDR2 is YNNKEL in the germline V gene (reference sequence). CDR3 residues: CASSQNLGVDEKLFF. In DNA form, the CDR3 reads TGTGCCAGCAGCCAGAACCTCGGGGTGGATGAAAAACTGTTTTTT.

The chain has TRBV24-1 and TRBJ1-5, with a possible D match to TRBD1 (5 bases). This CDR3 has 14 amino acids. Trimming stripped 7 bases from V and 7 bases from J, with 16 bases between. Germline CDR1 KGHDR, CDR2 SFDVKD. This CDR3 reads CATRAAGENQPQHF. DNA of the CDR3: TGTGCCACCAGGGCAGCGGGGGAGAACCAGCCCCAGCATTTT.

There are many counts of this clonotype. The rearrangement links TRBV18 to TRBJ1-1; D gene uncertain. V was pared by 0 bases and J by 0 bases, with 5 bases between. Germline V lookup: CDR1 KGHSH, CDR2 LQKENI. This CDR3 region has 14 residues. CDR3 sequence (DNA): TGTGCCAGCTCACCACCGTCCTTGAACACTGAAGCTTTCTTT. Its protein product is CASSPPSLNTEAFF. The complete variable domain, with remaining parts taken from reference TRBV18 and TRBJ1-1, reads NAGVMQNPRHLVRRRGQEARLRCSPMKGHSHVYWYRQLPEEGLKFMVYLQKENIIDESGMPKERFSAEFPKEGPSILRIQQVVRGDSAAYFCASSPPSLNTEAFFGQGTRLTVV.

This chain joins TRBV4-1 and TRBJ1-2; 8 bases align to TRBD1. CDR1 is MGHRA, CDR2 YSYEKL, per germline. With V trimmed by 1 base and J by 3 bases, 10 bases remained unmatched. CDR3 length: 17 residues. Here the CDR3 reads CASSQVNADRVDYGYTF. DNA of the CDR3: TGCGCCAGCAGCCAAGTAAATGCGGACAGGGTTGACTATGGCTACACCTTC.

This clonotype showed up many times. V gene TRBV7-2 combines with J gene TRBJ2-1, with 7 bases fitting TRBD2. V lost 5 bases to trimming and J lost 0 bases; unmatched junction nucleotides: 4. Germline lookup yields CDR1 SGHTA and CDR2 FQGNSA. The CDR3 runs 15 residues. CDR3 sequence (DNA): TGTGCCAGCAGCATGGGGGGGACCTCCTACAATGAGCAGTTCTTC. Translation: CASSMGGTSYNEQFF.

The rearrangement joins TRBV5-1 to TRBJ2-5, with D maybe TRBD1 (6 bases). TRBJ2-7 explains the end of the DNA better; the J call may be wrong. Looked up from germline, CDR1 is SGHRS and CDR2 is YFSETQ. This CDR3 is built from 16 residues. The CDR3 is CASSLVIGTGPYEQYF. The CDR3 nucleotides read TGCGCCAGCAGCTTGGTTATTGGAACAGGGCCATACGAGCAGTACTTC.

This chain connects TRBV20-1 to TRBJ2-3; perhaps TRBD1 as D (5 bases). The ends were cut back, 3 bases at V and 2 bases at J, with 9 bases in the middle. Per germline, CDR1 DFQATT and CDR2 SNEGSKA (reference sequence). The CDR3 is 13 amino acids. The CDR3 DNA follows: TGCAGTGCTAGGGGGCAGACCACAGATACGCAGTATTTT. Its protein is CSARGQTTDTQYF.

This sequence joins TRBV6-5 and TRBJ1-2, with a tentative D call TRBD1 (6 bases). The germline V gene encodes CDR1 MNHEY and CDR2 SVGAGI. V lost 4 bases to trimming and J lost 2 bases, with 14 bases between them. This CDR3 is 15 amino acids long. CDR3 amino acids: CASSSRRDKNYGYTF. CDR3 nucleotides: TGTGCCAGCAGTTCTCGCCGGGACAAGAACTATGGCTACACCTTC.

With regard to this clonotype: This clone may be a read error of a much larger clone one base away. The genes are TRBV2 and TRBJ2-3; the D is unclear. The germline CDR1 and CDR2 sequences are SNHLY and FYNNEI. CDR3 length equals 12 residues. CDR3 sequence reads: CASGVAPDAQYF. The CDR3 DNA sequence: TGTGCCAGCGGGGTAGCCCCAGATGCGCAGTATTTT.

CDR3 DNA sequence: TGTGCCAGCAGCTTAGAGCGCGGTTCACCCCTCCACTTT. Protein sequence: CASSLERGSPLHF. The chain employs TRBV7-6 and TRBJ1-6; D call uncertain. This CDR3 is built from 13 residues. Trimming left V 1 base short and J 9 bases short, with 7 bases between. The germline V gene encodes CDR1 SGHVS and CDR2 FNYEAQ. The full variable domain, its missing parts supplied by reference TRBV7-6 and TRBJ1-6, is GAGVSQSPRYKVTKRGQDVALRCDPISGHVSLYWYRQALGQGPEFLTYFNYEAQQDKSGLPNDRFSAERPEGSISTLTIQRTEQRDSAMYRCASSLERGSPLHFGNGTRLTVT.

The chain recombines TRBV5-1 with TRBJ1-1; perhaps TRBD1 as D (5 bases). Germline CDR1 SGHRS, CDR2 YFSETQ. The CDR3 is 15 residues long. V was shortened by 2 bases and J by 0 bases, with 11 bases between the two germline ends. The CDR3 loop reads CASSFGPGVNTEAFF. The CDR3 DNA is TGCGCCAGCAGCTTCGGTCCGGGGGTGAACACTGAAGCTTTCTTT. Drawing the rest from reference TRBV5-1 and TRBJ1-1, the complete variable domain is KAGVTQTPRYLIKTRGQQVTLSCSPISGHRSVSWYQQTPGQGLQFLFEYFSETQRNKGNFPGRFSGRQFSNSRSEMNVSTLELGDSALYLCASSFGPGVNTEAFFGQGTRLTVV.

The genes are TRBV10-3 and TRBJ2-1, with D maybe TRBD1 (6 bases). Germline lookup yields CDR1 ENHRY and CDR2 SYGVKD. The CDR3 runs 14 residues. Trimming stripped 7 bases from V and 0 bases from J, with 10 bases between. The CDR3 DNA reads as TGTGCCATCATGAGAGGGGGCTCCTACAATGAGCAGTTCTTC. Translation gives CAIMRGGSYNEQFF.

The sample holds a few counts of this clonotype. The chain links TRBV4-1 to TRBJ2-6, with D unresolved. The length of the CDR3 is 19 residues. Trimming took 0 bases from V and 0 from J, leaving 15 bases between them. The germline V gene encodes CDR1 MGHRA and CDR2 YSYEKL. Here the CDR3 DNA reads TGCGCCAGCAGCCAAGAAGCCGTAAACTCTCTCTCTGGGGCCAACGTCCTGACTTTC. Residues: CASSQEAVNSLSGANVLTF.

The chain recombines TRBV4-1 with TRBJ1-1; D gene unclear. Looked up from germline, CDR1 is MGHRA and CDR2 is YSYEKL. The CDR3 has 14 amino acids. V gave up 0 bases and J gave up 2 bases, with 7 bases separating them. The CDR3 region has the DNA TGCGCCAGCAGCCAAGATAGGGCTAACACTGAAGCTTTCTTT. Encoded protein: CASSQDRANTEAFF.

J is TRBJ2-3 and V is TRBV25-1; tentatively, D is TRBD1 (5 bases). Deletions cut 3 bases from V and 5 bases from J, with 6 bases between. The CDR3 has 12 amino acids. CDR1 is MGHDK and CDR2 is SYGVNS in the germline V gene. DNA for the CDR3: TGTGCCAGCAGTGAGCAGGGAGATACGCAGTATTTT. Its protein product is CASSEQGDTQYF.

CDR3 nucleotides: TGCAGTGCGGGGACAGGCGGAGGAGAGCAGTTCTTC. Its translation is CSAGTGGGEQFF. This chain links TRBV20-1 with TRBJ2-1, with 8 bases identical to TRBD1. CDR1 and CDR2 from the germline V gene are DFQATT and SNEGSKA (reference sequence). V was clipped by 6 bases and J by 10 bases; unmatched bases: 8. This CDR3 has 12 residues.

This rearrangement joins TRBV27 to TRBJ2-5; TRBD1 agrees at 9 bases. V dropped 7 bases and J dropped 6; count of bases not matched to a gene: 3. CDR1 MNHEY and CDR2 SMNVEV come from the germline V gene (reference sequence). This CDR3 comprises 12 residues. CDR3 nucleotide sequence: TGTGCCAGCAAAAACAGGGGGCAGACCCAGTACTTC. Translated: CASKNRGQTQYF.